This T cell receptor beta chain was retrieved from a study of T-cell memory formation after mild COVID-19. Study overall: TCR clusters were mostly donor specific.

The V gene lost 3 bases and the J gene lost 11 bases, with 11 bases spanning the gap. The germline V gene has CDR1 MNHNS and CDR2 SASEGT. The CDR3 loop spans 12 amino acids. One entry per CDR3 protein results from TCRdb running MiXCR on the 5' RACE reads. The table includes around 510,000 distinct CDR3 sequences, roughly a fifth detected once. V usage is TRBV6-1 and J usage is TRBJ1-5; D is uncertain. This receptor was obtained from an adult woman who had mild COVID-19 (a few samples of this study predate the infection). Cell type and time point are not known. Input material: PBMCs or a T cell subset sorted from them (not recorded which). CDR3 in DNA: TGTGCCAGCAGTGAGATAAAACTCGCCCAGCATTTT. This encodes CASSEIKLAQHF.